A selection of T cell receptor beta chains follows, all from one sample in a study of OX40 agonist ivuxolimab in advanced cancers. Profiled with immunoSEQ multiplex PCR; TCRdb holds only in-frame clones, not every one. This table has about 58,000 clones, 80% to 90% appearing once. This sample comprised CD4+ or CD8+ T cells sorted from blood, obtained in a trial of the OX40 agonist ivuxolimab. These receptors all come from an adult with an advanced solid tumor such as melanoma, head and neck, liver or kidney cancer. The CDR3 runs from the conserved cysteine through the conserved F or W. D genes are given only for firm matches. Clone size is stated in some rows and not others, as once, few, many or a class when expanded.

V	size	D	J	CDR3	DNA
TRBV4-1	-	TRBD1	TRBJ2-2	CASRTGTDTGELFF	TGCGCCAGCAGGACAGGGACGGACACCGGGGAGCTGTTTTTT
TRBV5-1	-	-	TRBJ2-1	CASSADHNHEQFF	TGCGCCAGCAGCGCTGATCACAACCATGAGCAGTTCTTC
TRBV7-9	few	-	TRBJ1-2	CASSPTEGNYGYTF	TGTGCCAGCAGCCCCACAGAGGGGAACTATGGCTACACCTTC
TRBV7-8	-	TRBD2	TRBJ2-1	CASSLTGTSGYNEQFF	TGTGCCAGCAGCTTGACCGGGACTAGCGGCTACAATGAGCAGTTCTTC
TRBV7-9	-	-	TRBJ2-1	CASSDRRGVNNEQFF	TGTGCCAGCAGCGATAGAAGGGGGGTAAACAATGAGCAGTTCTTC
TRBV11-2	-	-	TRBJ1-1	CASSLPNTEAFF	TGTGCCAGCAGCTTACCGAACACTGAAGCTTTCTTT
TRBV7-2	many	-	TRBJ1-1	CASSLGYNTEAFF	TGTGCCAGCAGCTTAGGGTATAACACTGAAGCTTTCTTT
TRBV5-1	-	-	TRBJ2-2	CASSLGPAGTGELFF	TGCGCCAGCAGCTTGGGACCGGCAGGCACCGGGGAGCTGTTTTTT
TRBV7-2	-	TRBD2	TRBJ2-5	CASSFGLAGASETQYF	TGTGCCAGCAGCTTCGGACTAGCGGGAGCATCAGAGACCCAGTACTTC
TRBV27	few	-	TRBJ1-1	CASSSEGGGTEAFF	TGTGCCAGCAGTTCAGAGGGGGGGGGAACTGAAGCTTTCTTT
TRBV6-6	few	-	TRBJ2-6	CASSYSQGGANVLTF	TGTGCCAGCAGTTACTCACAGGGTGGGGCCAACGTCCTGACTTTC